This TCR beta chain was recorded in a study of cytomegalovirus exposure and HLA in healthy donors (dated by TCRdb to about 2017). A note on the overall study: According to an earlier analysis of 550 to 750 of the donors, about 179 million T cells yielded roughly 110 million unique TCR beta sequences and less than 300 Gb of sequence data. Among 300 to 500 genotyped donors of the cohort, an average of about 220,000 unique TCR beta nucleotide sequences was sequenced per donor, of which roughly 17% were non-productive. The genetic ancestry cluster associated with self-reported Caucasian donors included roughly four fifths of the roughly 410 genotyped donors. The study used immunosequencing to profile the T cell repertoires of 600 to 850 subjects and linked those repertoires to cytomegalovirus serostatus. The number of donors typed differed by locus, with 629-630 for A, B, C, DRB1 and DQB1, more than 500 for DQA1, approximately 580 for DPA1, and 400 to 490 for DPB1. All discovery cohort repertoires had been generated on a single sequencing platform. An earlier analysis of about 600 of the donors used high-throughput TCR beta sequencing to judge whether each TCR beta V gene segment behaved as functional or pseudogenic. Rather than using new phenotypic data, the later analysis identified candidate immune exposures from TCR beta sequences and from how often those sequences occurred across donors. Donor age, sex, ethnicity and CMV serostatus were compiled together with the repertoire data. An early release that covered fewer than 750 HLA-typed donors contained approximately 300 gigabases of sequencing data and about 93 million unique TCR sequences. Genome-wide SNP genotypes for about three fifths of the 666 donors were used in a later genetic analysis, which treated that subset as a discovery cohort. About five DR-DQ haplotypes were treated as single units for association and clustering because of strong linkage in the cohort. The study combined high-throughput TCR immunosequencing, statistical association of individual TCRs with disease status, and machine learning to predict cytomegalovirus infection status. The aim of the study was to test whether cataloging public T cell receptors could identify signatures of past pathogen exposure. To study patterns of TCR occurrence, a later analysis re-analyzed previously published TCR beta repertoires from several hundred donors and added high-resolution HLA genotyping. HLA typing included class I and class II loci at four-digit resolution. Along with the approximately 700-subject first cohort, a separate validation cohort of more than 90 different subjects was used. Findings and caveats that apply to the study as a whole: V-gene and J-gene trimming of TCR beta chains was associated with a missense DCLRE1C variant in a later genetic analysis, and the association was replicated in an independent cohort. The 87-base-pair reads could not distinguish some IMGT-functional V segments, including TRBV6-2 and TRBV6-3, so those segments were excluded. For the cohort, immune exposure information was limited to CMV serostatus. Because counts were too low, fewer than 20 rarely observed V segments, including chromosome 9 orphons, were excluded from the earlier analysis of several hundred of the donors. A cluster of highly shared sequence variants was judged likely to represent a technical artifact of the sequencing pipeline. An earlier analysis of approximately 600 of the donors showed that most TCR beta V segments appeared in productive rearrangements either about 87% or about 30% of the time, which broadly matched IMGT annotations. The authors suggested that the approach could potentially be extended to other disease states and immunological phenotypes. Because HLA typing was missing for some donors at each locus, association tests included only the typed subset. Cytomegalovirus status was reported to be diagnosed by the classifier with high specificity and sensitivity in both the original and validation cohorts. Compared with the approximately 710-donor mean, donors in an Asian-associated ancestry cluster had fewer N-insertions in productive TCRs, according to a later genetic analysis. Roughly uniform sequencing depth across donors was assumed in presence/absence analyses, although this assumption may not hold. According to a later analysis, parvovirus B19, influenza, CMV and Epstein-Barr virus appeared linked to several top co-occurrence clusters. A further reported finding was that TCR beta sequences accurately predicted the HLA-A and HLA-B alleles for most subjects in the first cohort. A later analysis associated about 17,000 TCR beta sequences with specific HLA alleles at a false discovery rate of 0.05. Most TCR sequences were observed very rarely across donors, whereas some public TCRs were present in many individuals. Compared with equally common non-associated chains, HLA-associated TCR beta chains in a later analysis were more clonally expanded and had lower generation probabilities. When HLA alleles, especially DR and DQ, strongly co-occurred, attributing TCR associations to individual alleles was difficult. Correlated functional status among segregating V segments might be attributable to linkage disequilibrium, but an unknown experimental factor could not be ruled out. In vitro tests confirmed that a few of the cytomegalovirus-associated TCR beta chains recognize cytomegalovirus antigens. In a later analysis, the rate of TCR association differed among HLA loci, with DRB1 alleles having the most associated TCRs and HLA-C alleles having the fewest. According to a later analysis, most CMV-associated TCR beta chains appeared to be HLA-restricted, and the HLA associations seemed to be driven largely by CMV exposure. In this cohort, only TCR beta chains were sequenced, and detectable features were limited by the absence of alpha or paired-chain data. The study listed 150 to 200 TCR beta chains as associated with cytomegalovirus.

The cohort comprised 670 or so healthy bone marrow donors. At the time of sampling, all cohort members were nominally healthy, though unrecorded immune exposures were likely present. The donor tested CMV seropositive and was one of the 289 seropositive cohort members. A peripheral blood sample was provided by each donor, and peripheral blood mononuclear cells were used for TCR beta sequencing. Genomic DNA extraction from the blood cell samples was performed with the Qiagen DNeasy Blood Extraction Kit. The germline V gene specifies MGHRA as CDR1 and YSYEKL as CDR2. The junction shows trimming of 0 bases on V and 2 bases on J, plus 10 bases between the germline ends. The CDR3 runs 15 amino acids, cysteine and phenylalanine included. Solely the CDR3 DNA is kept, with 45 bases framed from the first base. Comments on this clone: Its specific antigen is unknown. The record has no base qualities; no much larger clone is one base away.

The library was built by means of the immunoSEQ multiplex PCR assay. The multiplex PCR relied on a mix of 60 forward primers for TCR Vbeta segments and 13 reverse primers for TCR Jbeta segments. Amplification of the CDR3 region of rearranged TCR beta genes was performed with a multiplex PCR assay on genomic DNA. Amplified TCR beta libraries were sequenced as 87-base-pair reads on the Illumina HiSeq System. Processing in the source paper ran as follows. A later analysis tallied 80 million to 95 million unique TCR beta chains across the approximately 670 repertoires, and 10 million to 11 million of those chains were shared by two or more donors. To remove PCR and sequencing errors, raw reads were error-corrected and collapsed into unique sequences using a nearest-neighbor algorithm that merged closely related sequences. Alignment of CDR3 sequences to IMGT reference sequences was used to assign V, D and J gene segments. For a sequence to be retained, at least a six-nucleotide match to both a V gene segment and a J gene segment was required. Rearrangements were classified as productive when the CDR3 lacked stop codons and remained in frame with V and J, and all other rearrangements were classified as non-productive. CDR3 was defined according to IMGT convention as the region running from the second conserved V-encoded cysteine to the conserved J-encoded phenylalanine. The earlier analysis of 450 to 750 of the donors excluded any sequence lacking an unambiguous match to a single V gene segment. In an earlier analysis of some 590 of the donors, a V segment was called functional when productive rearrangements were above 56.7%, and segregating when the standard deviation between donors exceeded 5%. A statistical classification framework was built to diagnose cytomegalovirus status from the catalog of TCR beta chain sequences. In a later analysis, TCR nucleotide sequences were compared against IMGT/GENE-DB human TR gene sequences so that V and J genes could be assigned. The TCRdist pipeline was used in a later analysis to assign CDR3 sequences and most-parsimonious VDJ recombination scenarios. In a later analysis, each TCR beta chain was defined by its CDR3 amino acid sequence together with its V-gene family, and reads without a unique V-gene family were excluded. As a way to deal with suspected cross-contamination and a sequencing artifact, a later analysis dropped hundreds of nucleotide sequences that were highly shared and had low generation probability. A later analysis calculated a clonal expansion index for each public chain from normalized within-repertoire ranks of inferred template counts. A later analysis computed generation probabilities with a VDJ recombination model fitted to out-of-frame rearrangements, and checked the results against IGoR. In a later analysis, TCR-TCR, TCR-HLA and TCR-CMV co-occurrence was scored with hypergeometric tests, and a repertoire-size bias correction was applied to TCR pairs. In a later analysis, false discovery rates were estimated by permuting HLA or CMV assignments 20 times. A later analysis grouped co-occurring TCRs with DBSCAN, adding TCRdist sequence similarity when clustering within HLA-allele-positive subsets. For co-occurrence clustering, repertoires with fewer than 30,000 or more than 120,000 public chains were excluded, along with four or five repertoires with anomalous nucleotide sharing. The table comes from immuneACCESS by way of TCRdb, which keeps in-frame sequences with V and J called. Part of the clones is missing from these tables; in studies checked, under half for an unresolved V gene and the rest for unknown reasons. V and J calls and clone size follow that table, whereas D and trimming were derived from the DNA. The sample table contains approximately 170,000 clones; only one count was recorded for over 70% of them. The ten top clones hold approximately 7% of the sample.

The sequencing input was PBMCs. The source is a male donor in good health and CMV-seropositive. This chain is built from TRBV4-1 and TRBJ2-5; the best D guess is TRBD1, with 6 bases matching. The sequence in DNA is TGCGCCAGCAGCCAAGATATCAGGGGTCAAGAGACCCAGTACTTC. It specifies CASSQDIRGQETQYF.